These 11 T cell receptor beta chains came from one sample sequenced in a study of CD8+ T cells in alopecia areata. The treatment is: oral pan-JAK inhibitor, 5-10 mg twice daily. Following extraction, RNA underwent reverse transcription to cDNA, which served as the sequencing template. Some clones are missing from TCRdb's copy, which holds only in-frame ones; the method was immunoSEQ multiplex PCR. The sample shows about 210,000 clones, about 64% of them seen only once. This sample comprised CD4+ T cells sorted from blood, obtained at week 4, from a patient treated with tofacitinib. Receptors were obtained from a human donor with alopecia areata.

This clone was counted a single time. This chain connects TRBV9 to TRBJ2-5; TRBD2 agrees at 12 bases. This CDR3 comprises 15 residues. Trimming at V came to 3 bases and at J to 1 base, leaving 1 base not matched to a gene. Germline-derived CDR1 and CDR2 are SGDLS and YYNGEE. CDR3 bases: TGTGCCAGCAGCGGACTAGCGGGGGCCCAAGAGACCCAGTACTTC. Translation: CASSGLAGAQETQYF. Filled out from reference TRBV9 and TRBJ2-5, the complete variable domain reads DSGVTQTPKHLITATGQRVTLRCSPRSGDLSVYWYQQSLDQGLQFLIQYYNGEERAKGNILERFSAQQFPDLHSELNLSSLELGDSALYFCASSGLAGAQETQYFGPGTRLLVL.

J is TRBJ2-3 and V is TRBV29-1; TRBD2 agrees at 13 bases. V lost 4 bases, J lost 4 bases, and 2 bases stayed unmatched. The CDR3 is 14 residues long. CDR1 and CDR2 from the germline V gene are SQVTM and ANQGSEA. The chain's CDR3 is CSVGTSGGADTQYF. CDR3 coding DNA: TGCAGCGTTGGAACTAGCGGGGGGGCAGATACGCAGTATTTT.

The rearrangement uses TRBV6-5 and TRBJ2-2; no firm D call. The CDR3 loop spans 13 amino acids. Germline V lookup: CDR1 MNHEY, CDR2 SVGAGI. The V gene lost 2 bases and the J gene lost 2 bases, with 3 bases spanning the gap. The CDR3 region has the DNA TGTGCCAGCAGTTACCTCAACACCGGGGAGCTGTTTTTT. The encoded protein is CASSYLNTGELFF.

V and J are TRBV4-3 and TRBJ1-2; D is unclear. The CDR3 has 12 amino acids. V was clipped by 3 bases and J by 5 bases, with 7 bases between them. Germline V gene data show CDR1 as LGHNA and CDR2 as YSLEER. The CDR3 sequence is CASSHDQYGYTF. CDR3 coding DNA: TGCGCCAGCAGCCATGATCAGTATGGCTACACCTTC.

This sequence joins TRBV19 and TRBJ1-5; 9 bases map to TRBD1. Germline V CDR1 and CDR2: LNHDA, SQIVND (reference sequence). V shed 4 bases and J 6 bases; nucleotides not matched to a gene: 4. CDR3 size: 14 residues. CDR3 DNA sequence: TGTGCCAGTAGTACAGACAGGGGGGGTCAGCCCCAGCATTTT. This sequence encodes CASSTDRGGQPQHF.

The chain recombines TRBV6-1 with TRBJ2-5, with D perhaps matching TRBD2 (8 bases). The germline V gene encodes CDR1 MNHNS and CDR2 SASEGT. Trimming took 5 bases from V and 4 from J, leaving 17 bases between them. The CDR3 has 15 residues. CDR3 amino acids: CASSFSGDRLETQYF. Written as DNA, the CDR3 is TGTGCCAGCAGTTTTAGCGGGGACAGATTAGAGACCCAGTACTTC.

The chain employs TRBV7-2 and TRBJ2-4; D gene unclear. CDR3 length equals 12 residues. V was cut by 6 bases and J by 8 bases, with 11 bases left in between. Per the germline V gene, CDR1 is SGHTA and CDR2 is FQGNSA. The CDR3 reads CASSEGLDIQYF. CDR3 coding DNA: TGTGCCAGCAGTGAAGGATTGGACATTCAGTACTTC.

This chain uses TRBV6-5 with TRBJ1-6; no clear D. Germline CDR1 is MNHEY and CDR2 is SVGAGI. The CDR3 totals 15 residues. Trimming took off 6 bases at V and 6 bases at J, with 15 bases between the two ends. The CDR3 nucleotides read TGTGCCAGCAGACCCCCGCAGTACTCTAATTCACCCCTCCACTTT. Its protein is CASRPPQYSNSPLHF.

CDR3 nucleotide sequence: TGCAGCGTTGGGGAGCGAGGTAGTCTTCGTGGCTACACCTTC. Its translation: CSVGERGSLRGYTF. The gene calls are TRBV29-1 and TRBJ1-2; D is undetermined. The CDR3 length is 14 residues. Trimming cost V 4 bases and J 7 bases, with 19 bases left between them. CDR1 is SQVTM and CDR2 is ANQGSEA in the germline V gene.

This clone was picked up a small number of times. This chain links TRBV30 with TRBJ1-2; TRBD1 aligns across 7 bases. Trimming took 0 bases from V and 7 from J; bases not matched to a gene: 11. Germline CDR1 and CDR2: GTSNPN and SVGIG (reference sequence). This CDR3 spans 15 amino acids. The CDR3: CAWSVSRQGVSGYTF. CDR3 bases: TGTGCCTGGAGTGTTTCGCGACAGGGTGTGAGTGGCTACACCTTC.

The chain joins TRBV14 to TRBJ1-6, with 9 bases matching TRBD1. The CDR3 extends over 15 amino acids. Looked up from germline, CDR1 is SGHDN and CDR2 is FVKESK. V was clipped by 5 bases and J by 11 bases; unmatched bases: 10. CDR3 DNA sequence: TGTGCCAGCAGCTTACGAATACAGGGGGCAACACCCCTCCACTTT. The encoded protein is CASSLRIQGATPLHF.